The 29 T cell receptor beta chains below all came from one sample that was sequenced in a study of blood T cell repertoires in COVID-19 (dated by TCRdb to 2018 to 2020). Libraries were made using the immunoSEQ multiplex PCR assay. This immuneACCESS table, as held by TCRdb, lists in-frame sequences with V and J called but not all clones. Of the missing ones, under half trace to an unresolved V gene in checked studies; the others have no known cause. The sample profile shows 95,000 to 150,000 clones; around 79% of them were found once. The ten top clones hold over 2% of the sample. Sequenced input: peripheral blood. These receptors were obtained from a man in his 70s with acute or convalescent COVID-19.

The table lists this clone with a few counts. The rearrangement links TRBV5-1 to TRBJ2-1, with a possible D match to TRBD2 (5 bases). Trimming left V 4 bases short and J 3 bases short, with 8 bases between. The CDR3 is 13 amino acids. Germline assignment: CDR1 SGHRS and CDR2 YFSETQ. The CDR3 loop reads CASSAEVYNEQFF. The CDR3 DNA reads as TGCGCCAGCAGCGCGGAGGTCTACAATGAGCAGTTCTTC.

The chain recombines TRBV11-3 with TRBJ1-4; TRBD1 is a possible D gene (6 bases). In germline, CDR1 is SGHNT, CDR2 YENEEA. The CDR3 loop spans 14 amino acids. Trimming pared 6 bases from V and 8 bases from J, leaving 16 bases between. The CDR3 bases are TGTGCCAGCAGGCCGAGGGGGTCGGGAGAAAAACTGTTTTTT. It translates to CASRPRGSGEKLFF.

The CDR3 DNA is TGTGCCAGCAGCTTGGTGGGAACCAATTTTGGACAGCGACCCTACAATGAGCAGTTCTTC. It specifies CASSLVGTNFGQRPYNEQFF. The chain couples TRBV5-4 to TRBJ2-1, with D perhaps matching TRBD1 (6 bases). Trimming shortened V by 0 bases and J by 2 bases, and 24 bases separated the two germline ends. In germline, CDR1 is SGHNT, CDR2 YYREEE (reference sequence). This CDR3 contains 20 residues. The variable domain in full, completed from reference TRBV5-4 and TRBJ2-1, reads ETGVTQSPTHLIKTRGQQVTLRCSSQSGHNTVSWYQQALGQGPQFIFQYYREEENGRGNFPPRFSGLQFPNYSSELNVNALELDDSALYLCASSLVGTNFGQRPYNEQFFGPGTRLTVL.

The J gene is TRBJ1-4, the V gene TRBV28; TRBD1 is a possible D gene (5 bases). Germline-derived CDR1 and CDR2 are MDHEN and SYDVKM. Deletions cut 4 bases from V and 5 bases from J, with 11 bases between. The CDR3 loop spans 14 amino acids. CDR3 coding DNA: TGTGCCAGCAGTTGGGGCGGGACGAATGAAAAACTGTTTTTT. Translated: CASSWGGTNEKLFF. The entire variable domain, with the rest obtained from reference TRBV28 and TRBJ1-4, is as follows: DVKVTQSSRYLVKRTGEKVFLECVQDMDHENMFWYRQDPGLGLRLIYFSYDVKMKEKGDIPEGYSVSREKKERFSLILESASTNQTSMYLCASSWGGTNEKLFFGSGTQLSVL.

The rearrangement joins TRBV19 to TRBJ2-1, with a tentative D call TRBD2 (7 bases). This CDR3 contains 14 residues. Trimming stripped 6 bases from V and 8 bases from J, with 17 bases between. Germline loops: CDR1 LNHDA, CDR2 SQIVND (reference sequence). DNA for the CDR3: TGTGCCAGTAGGCTAGGGGGGGTAGCTGATGAGCAGTTCTTC. Its translation is CASRLGGVADEQFF. Combining the CDR3 with reference TRBV19 and TRBJ2-1 gives the whole variable domain DGGITQSPKYLFRKEGQNVTLSCEQNLNHDAMYWYRQDPGQGLRLIYYSQIVNDFQKGDIAEGYSVSREKKESFPLTVTSAQKNPTAFYLCASRLGGVADEQFFGPGTRLTVL.

This chain joins TRBV4-2 and TRBJ1-1; D remains unclear. Germline values: CDR1 LGHNA, CDR2 YNFKEQ. The CDR3 loop spans 15 amino acids. Trimming removed 0 bases from V and 4 bases from J, with 12 bases in between. The CDR3 loop reads CASSQEIYYGTEAFF. As DNA, the CDR3 is TGTGCCAGCAGCCAAGAAATTTACTACGGCACTGAAGCTTTCTTT.

The genes are TRBV4-1 and TRBJ1-2; possible D gene TRBD1, 5 bases. Germline CDR1 reads MGHRA; CDR2 reads YSYEKL. Deletions cut 0 bases from V and 7 bases from J, with 15 bases between. The CDR3 runs to 15 residues. The CDR3 region has the DNA TGCGCCAGCAGCCAAGACCCGGTGGGCAGGGTTGGCTACACCTTC. This encodes CASSQDPVGRVGYTF.

The V gene is TRBV13, the J gene TRBJ2-1, with TRBD2 matching over 11 bases. The CDR3 runs 18 residues. CDR1 is PRHDT, CDR2 FYEKMQ, per germline (reference sequence). With 1 base clipped from V and 4 bases from J, the junction kept 9 bases outside the gene matches. The CDR3 here is CASSLEGIAGGPYNEQFF. The DNA of the CDR3 is TGTGCCAGCAGCTTAGAGGGGATAGCGGGGGGGCCGTACAATGAGCAGTTCTTC. Supplemented by reference TRBV13 and TRBJ2-1, the full variable domain reads AAGVIQSPRHLIKEKRETATLKCYPIPRHDTVYWYQQGPGQDPQFLISFYEKMQSDKGSIPDRFSAQQFSDYHSELNMSSLELGDSALYFCASSLEGIAGGPYNEQFFGPGTRLTVL.

The chain recombines TRBV18 with TRBJ2-3; the D is unclear. Germline CDR1 is KGHSH and CDR2 is LQKENI. Trimming removed 0 bases at V and 3 bases at J, with 13 bases between. CDR3 size: 16 residues. The CDR3 protein is CASSPPRIAGTDTQYF. CDR3 DNA: TGTGCCAGCTCACCACCTAGGATAGCCGGTACAGATACGCAGTATTTT.

V gene TRBV7-2 combines with J gene TRBJ2-3; D is perhaps TRBD2 (6 bases). V was clipped by 2 bases and J by 12 bases, with 15 bases between them. From germline, CDR1 is SGHTA and CDR2 FQGNSA. CDR3 length: 13 residues. The DNA of the CDR3 is TGTGCCAGCAGCTTACAAACTAGCAGTCATCAGTATTTT. Translating gives CASSLQTSSHQYF.

This chain uses TRBV6-2 or TRBV6-3 with TRBJ1-1, with D perhaps matching TRBD1 (6 bases). V lost 7 bases and J lost 2, with 14 bases in between. CDR1 MNHEY and CDR2 SVGEGT come from the germline V gene. The CDR3 covers 14 residues. The CDR3, as DNA: TGTGCCAGCACCCCCCAGGGGCCAAACACTGAAGCTTTCTTT. This encodes CASTPQGPNTEAFF.

V is TRBV23-1 and J is TRBJ1-3; possible D gene TRBD1, 5 bases. TRBV23-1 is known as an ORF, though its function is uncertain. Trimming took 0 bases from V and 0 from J, leaving 21 bases between them. The CDR3 is 20 residues long. The CDR3 DNA reads as TGCGCCAGCAGTCAATCCCCTCTTGCGGGACCATTTACCTCTGGAAACACCATATATTTT. Translation gives CASSQSPLAGPFTSGNTIYF.

The gene calls are TRBV30 and TRBJ1-5; TRBD1 matches at 7 bases. The CDR3 runs to 14 residues. Germline trimming cut 4 bases from V and 7 bases from J; bases unmatched to any gene: 10. Germline V CDR1 and CDR2: GTSNPN, SVGIG (reference sequence). CDR3 region: CAWTPGTAGQPQHF. DNA for the CDR3: TGTGCCTGGACGCCGGGGACAGCAGGACAGCCCCAGCATTTT.

This clone showed up just a few times. The CDR3 sequence is CASSPTQGRANTGELFF. CDR3 sequence (DNA): TGTGCCAGCAGTCCCACACAGGGGCGCGCGAACACCGGGGAGCTGTTTTTT. V gene TRBV6-2 or TRBV6-3 combines with J gene TRBJ2-2, with 7 bases that match TRBD1. Germline V CDR1 and CDR2: MNHEY, SVGEGT. With V trimmed by 5 bases and J by 0 bases, 9 bases remained unmatched. The CDR3 runs to 17 residues.

The rearrangement joins TRBV19 to TRBJ1-6, with TRBD1 matching 7 bases. Germline V CDR1 and CDR2: LNHDA, SQIVND (reference sequence). This CDR3 region has 16 residues. Trimming cost V 6 bases and J 4 bases; bases outside gene matches: 9. The DNA for the CDR3 is TGTGCCAGTAGGAGGATTTGGGACAGTTATAATTCACCCCTCCACTTT. Translated, it gives CASRRIWDSYNSPLHF. Full variable domain (outside the CDR3, taken from reference TRBV19 and TRBJ1-6): DGGITQSPKYLFRKEGQNVTLSCEQNLNHDAMYWYRQDPGQGLRLIYYSQIVNDFQKGDIAEGYSVSREKKESFPLTVTSAQKNPTAFYLCASRRIWDSYNSPLHFGNGTRLTVT.

The chain is built from TRBV7-3 and TRBJ2-1, with 7 bases that match TRBD1. Per the germline V gene, CDR1 is SGHTA and CDR2 is FQGTGA. V was pared by 5 bases and J by 2 bases, with 9 bases of the junction left unmatched. CDR3 length equals 16 residues. The CDR3 here is CASSPTHRGTYNEQFF. Here the CDR3 DNA reads TGTGCCAGCAGCCCCACCCACAGGGGTACCTACAATGAGCAGTTCTTC.

This chain links TRBV7-2 with TRBJ1-5, with D possibly matching TRBD1 (6 bases). There are 12 residues in the CDR3. Germline assignment: CDR1 SGHTA and CDR2 FQGNSA. V was clipped by 2 bases and J by 7 bases, with 6 bases between them. The chain's CDR3 is CASSLQGQPQHF. CDR3 in DNA: TGTGCCAGCAGCTTACAGGGGCAGCCCCAGCATTTT.

This sequence joins TRBV7-2 and TRBJ1-2, with a possible D match to TRBD1 (5 bases). Between the trimmed V and J ends, which lost 5 bases and 8 bases, there was a span of 18 bases. Germline V gene data show CDR1 as SGHTA and CDR2 as FQGNSA. The CDR3 length is 14 residues. This CDR3 is CASSEARQTGGYTF. The CDR3 region has the DNA TGTGCCAGCAGCGAGGCCCGACAGACCGGCGGCTACACCTTC.

The chain carries TRBV5-8 and TRBJ2-5; TRBD1 is a possible D gene (6 bases). V gave up 1 base and J gave up 5 bases, with 9 bases separating them. The CDR3 contains 13 residues. The V gene's germline CDR1 is SGHTS and CDR2 YDEGEE. CDR3 nucleotide sequence: TGTGCCAGCAGCTTGTGGGGGCCCGAGACCCAGTACTTC. As protein: CASSLWGPETQYF. The full variable domain, with the rest looked up from reference TRBV5-8 and TRBJ2-5, is EAGVTQSPTHLIKTRGQQATLRCSPISGHTSVYWYQQALGLGLQFLLWYDEGEERNRGNFPPRFSGRQFPNYSSELNVNALELEDSALYLCASSLWGPETQYFGPGTRLLVL.

The chain joins TRBV7-2 to TRBJ2-7, with D possibly being TRBD1 (5 bases). Per the germline V gene, CDR1 is SGHTA and CDR2 is FQGNSA. The CDR3 covers 13 residues. The V end was cut by 2 bases, the J end by 2 bases, with 7 bases between. The CDR3 loop is CASSLRTTYEQYF. As DNA, the CDR3 is TGTGCCAGCAGCTTAAGGACAACCTACGAGCAGTACTTC.

The J gene is TRBJ2-7, the V gene TRBV18; unclear D gene. Germline CDR1 KGHSH, CDR2 LQKENI. This CDR3 has 15 amino acids. Trimming pared 1 base from V and 4 bases from J, leaving 14 bases between. The CDR3 reads CASSPRDFPPYEQYF. The CDR3 DNA reads TGTGCCAGCTCACCACGAGATTTCCCCCCGTACGAGCAGTACTTC.

The CDR3 region is CASSLGLQQETQYF. The CDR3 nucleotides are TGTGCCAGCAGCTTGGGGCTACAGCAAGAGACCCAGTACTTC. The chain combines TRBV5-4 with TRBJ2-5; D gene unclear. V gave up 0 bases and J gave up 2 bases, with 8 bases separating them. From germline, CDR1 is SGHNT and CDR2 YYREEE (reference sequence). The CDR3 covers 14 residues.

V gene TRBV7-8 combines with J gene TRBJ1-2; TRBD1 might be the D (5 bases). Looked up from germline, CDR1 is SGHVS and CDR2 is FQNEAQ. The CDR3 loop spans 15 amino acids. V was trimmed by 1 base and J by 4 bases, leaving 13 bases between them. The CDR3 loop reads CASSLVGDSGYGYTF. The CDR3 coding sequence is TGTGCCAGCAGCTTAGTAGGGGATTCCGGCTATGGCTACACCTTC. The full variable domain, with the rest looked up from reference TRBV7-8 and TRBJ1-2, is GAGVSQSPRYKVAKRGQDVALRCDPISGHVSLFWYQQALGQGPEFLTYFQNEAQLDKSGLPSDRFFAERPEGSVSTLKIQRTQQEDSAVYLCASSLVGDSGYGYTFGSGTRLTVV.

The chain recombines TRBV5-1 with TRBJ2-2; tentative D call: TRBD1 (6 bases). The germline gives CDR1 SGHRS, CDR2 YFSETQ. V was trimmed by 4 bases and J by 6 bases, leaving 19 bases between them. The CDR3 contains 16 residues. CDR3 protein: CASSAGLQGDSGELFF. CDR3 in DNA: TGCGCCAGCAGCGCCGGATTACAGGGTGATTCCGGGGAGCTGTTTTTT.

The chain has TRBV14 and TRBJ1-6; a possible D gene is TRBD1 (6 bases). V was shortened by 4 bases and J by 8 bases, with 12 bases between the two germline ends. Germline-derived CDR1 and CDR2 are SGHDN and FVKESK. There are 14 residues in the CDR3. The CDR3 protein is CASSLDRRDSPLHF. In DNA, the CDR3 is TGTGCCAGCAGCCTCGACAGGCGTGATTCACCCCTCCACTTT.

The chain uses TRBV5-5 and TRBJ2-5; possible D gene TRBD2, 6 bases. Germline CDR1 and CDR2: SGHKS and YYEKEE (reference sequence). V was clipped by 1 base and J by 5 bases, with 12 bases between them. This CDR3 region has 14 residues. CDR3 DNA sequence: TGTGCCAGCAGCTTGAGTAGGGCGGGGGAGACCCAGTACTTC. Amino acid sequence: CASSLSRAGETQYF.

The chain employs TRBV5-1 and TRBJ1-2, with TRBD1 matching over 11 bases. V was pared by 4 bases and J by 3 bases, with 5 bases of the junction left unmatched. The CDR3 is 15 residues long. Germline V lookup: CDR1 SGHRS, CDR2 YFSETQ. DNA for the CDR3: TGCGCCAGCAGCAGAGGACAGGGGGCATACTATGGCTACACCTTC. Translated: CASSRGQGAYYGYTF.

In its sample, this clone was seen once. The chain couples TRBV4-3 to TRBJ2-1, with 9 bases that match TRBD1. J gave up 5 bases and V 3 bases, and 5 bases lay outside the gene matches. The germline V gene encodes CDR1 LGHNA and CDR2 YSLEER. The CDR3 runs to 15 residues. CDR3 in amino acids: CASSHRTGAHNEQFF. The CDR3 nucleotides read TGCGCCAGCAGCCACCGGACAGGGGCTCACAATGAGCAGTTCTTC.

The V and J genes are TRBV12-5 and TRBJ1-3; D is undetermined. V shed 10 bases and J shed 0 bases, with 19 bases lying between them. CDR1 is LGHNT and CDR2 is FRNRAP in the germline V gene. The CDR3 has 16 amino acids. The CDR3 here is CATAGSRELSGNTIYF. The CDR3 nucleotides are TGTGCTACCGCTGGTTCGCGAGAACTCTCTGGAAACACCATATATTTT.